Only one count was recorded for the clone carrying this T cell receptor (beta chain). The data were taken from a study of blood T cell repertoires in COVID-19. As originally analysed: Nucleated cell number was recorded as an estimate derived from reference gene primer amplification. Sequencing used immunoSEQ multiplex PCR; TCRdb keeps in-frame clones, though not all of them. Clone size and V and J calls were adopted from that table, with D and trimming inferred from the DNA. Of roughly 80,000 clones in the sample, roughly 87% were seen once. V gave up 6 bases and J gave up 7 bases, with 12 bases separating them. The CDR3 runs to 12 residues. Per the germline V gene, CDR1 is SGHVS and CDR2 is FQNEAQ.

The origin of this receptor is a woman of 80 years or more with active or convalescent COVID-19. V usage is TRBV7-8 and J usage is TRBJ1-1, with D unresolved. Sequencing used peripheral blood. CDR3 sequence (DNA): TGTGCCAGCAGTTCCGGGCGGGGTGAAGCTTTCTTT. The encoded protein is CASSSGRGEAFF.